Below are 18 T cell receptor beta chains sequenced from a single sample in a study of molecular identifiers for immune sequencing clone quantification. Via MiXCR, TCRdb re-called the PCR reads, giving one row per CDR3 protein. The top ten clones hold 0.7% to 0.95% of a sample with around 470,000 distinct CDR3 sequences, roughly a fifth of them seen once. Material for sequencing was naive CD8+ T cells from blood, with Jurkat cell RNA spiked in. As to subset: FACS-sorted CD8+CD4-CCR7+CD45RA+ naive T cells. Source of these receptors: a human donor in good health. Some libraries in this study had Jurkat cell RNA spiked in.

This chain connects TRBV6-2 or TRBV6-3 to TRBJ1-5; D gene ambiguous. The CDR3 consists of 12 residues. Germline-derived CDR1 and CDR2 are MNHEY and SVGEGT. Trimming left V 6 bases short and J 9 bases short, with 12 bases between. This CDR3 is CASRTQSRPQHF. CDR3 DNA: TGTGCCAGCAGGACTCAATCTAGGCCCCAGCATTTT.

The chain joins TRBV6-1 to TRBJ2-1; D ambiguous. This CDR3 is 14 amino acids long. The V and J ends lost 4 bases and 7 bases respectively, with 14 bases between them. Germline assignment: CDR1 MNHNS and CDR2 SASEGT. CDR3 nucleotides: TGTGCCAGCAGTGGGGGTAGCAAGTTTAATGAGCAGTTCTTC. It codes for CASSGGSKFNEQFF.

This clonotype occurred many times. In nucleotides, the CDR3 is TGTGCCAGCAGTTACGGCTCCCCGGACACCCCGTACCAAGAGACCCAGTACTTC. It codes for CASSYGSPDTPYQETQYF. The chain has TRBV6-6 and TRBJ2-5; a weak D match, TRBD1 (5 bases). CDR3 length: 18 amino acids. Germline V gene sequence: CDR1 MNHNY, CDR2 SVGAGI (reference sequence). The V gene lost 2 bases and the J gene lost 0 bases, with 19 bases spanning the gap.

The genes are TRBV12-3 or TRBV12-4 and TRBJ2-7; TRBD1 matches at 8 bases. V gave up 6 bases and J gave up 5 bases; unmatched junction bases: 15. The CDR3 has 16 residues. The CDR3 nucleotides are TGTGCCAGCAGCCCAAAAGAGACAGGGGCCCCCAACGAGCAGTACTTC. Its protein product is CASSPKETGAPNEQYF.

The table lists this clonotype with a count of one. With a much larger clone just one base away, this may be a read error. The chain has TRBV20-1 and TRBJ1-1; weak D call: TRBD1 (6 bases). Trimming removed 3 bases at V and 0 bases at J, with 17 bases between. This CDR3 contains 16 residues. In germline, CDR1 is DFQATT, CDR2 SNEGSKA (reference sequence). The CDR3: CSASRRSRTVNTEAFF. CDR3 DNA: TGCAGTGCTAGTAGGCGGAGTAGGACAGTGAACACTGAAGCTTTCTTT.

In its sample, this clonotype was seen many times. The chain uses TRBV14 and TRBJ2-3; no clear D gene. The V gene lost 1 base and the J gene lost 0 bases, with 11 bases spanning the gap. This CDR3 region has 16 residues. CDR1 is SGHDN and CDR2 is FVKESK in the germline V gene. The CDR3 here is CASSQVVSISTDTQYF. DNA for the CDR3: TGTGCCAGCAGCCAAGTTGTCTCTATAAGCACAGATACGCAGTATTTT. Supplemented by reference TRBV14 and TRBJ2-3, the full variable domain reads EAGVTQFPSHSVIEKGQTVTLRCDPISGHDNLYWYRRVMGKEIKFLLHFVKESKQDESGMPNNRFLAERTGGTYSTLKVQPAELEDSGVYFCASSQVVSISTDTQYFGPGTRLTVL.

This clonotype has a count of ten or more. The chain has TRBV6-5 and TRBJ1-2; D possibly corresponds to TRBD1 (6 bases). Germline V gene sequence: CDR1 MNHEY, CDR2 SVGAGI. Trimming removed 0 bases at V and 4 bases at J, with 12 bases between. The CDR3 consists of 15 residues. CDR3: CASSYSRQAAYGYTF. The CDR3 DNA sequence: TGTGCCAGCAGTTACTCTCGACAGGCCGCCTATGGCTACACCTTC.

This clonotype was picked up a small number of times. The V and J genes are TRBV10-3 and TRBJ1-1, with D possibly being TRBD1 (5 bases). CDR3 length: 14 residues. The V and J ends lost 2 bases and 5 bases respectively, with 12 bases between them. The V gene's germline CDR1 is ENHRY and CDR2 SYGVKD. CDR3 bases: TGTGCCATCAGTGAGATTCCAGGGAGAACTGAAGCTTTCTTT. Translating gives CAISEIPGRTEAFF.

In this sample, this clonotype turned up a few times. The genes are TRBV2 and TRBJ1-5; D unclear. Germline V gene sequence: CDR1 SNHLY, CDR2 FYNNEI. The CDR3 has 14 amino acids. V lost 3 bases and J lost 3, with 9 bases in between. CDR3 sequence reads: CASSDPGANQPQHF. For the CDR3, the DNA is TGTGCCAGCAGTGATCCGGGAGCCAATCAGCCCCAGCATTTT.

As concerns this clonotype: A read error is possible here, since a much larger clone lies one base away. This chain connects TRBV5-3 to TRBJ2-5; 12 positions agree with TRBD2. TRBV5-3 is flagged as an ORF with uncertain function. J gave up 5 bases and V 10 bases, and 18 bases lay outside the gene matches. The CDR3 covers 17 residues. The CDR3 region is CAGSLDGLAGISETQYF. Written as DNA, the CDR3 is TGTGCCGGCAGCTTGGACGGACTAGCGGGGATCAGTGAGACCCAGTACTTC.

The table lists this clonotype with many counts. This sequence joins TRBV7-9 and TRBJ1-4; 7 bases line up with TRBD1. The CDR3 length is 15 residues. Trimming cost V 5 bases and J 5 bases; bases outside gene matches: 8. CDR1 SEHNR and CDR2 FQNEAQ come from the germline V gene (reference sequence). The CDR3 spells CASSQRQGKNEKLFF. CDR3 DNA: TGTGCCAGCAGCCAGCGACAGGGTAAAAATGAAAAACTGTTTTTT. Supplemented by reference TRBV7-9 and TRBJ1-4, the full variable domain reads DTGVSQNPRHKITKRGQNVTFRCDPISEHNRLYWYRQTLGQGPEFLTYFQNEAQLEKSRLLSDRFSAERPKGSFSTLEIQRTEQGDSAMYLCASSQRQGKNEKLFFGSGTQLSVL.

The count of this clonotype is one. One end of the junction is discordant with germline, which a read error may explain. CDR3 region: CASSYSGPTRGPQEAQYF. Here the CDR3 DNA reads TGTGCCAGCAGTTACTCAGGCCCGACCCGGGGGCCCCAAGAGGCCCAGTACTTC. The rearrangement links TRBV6-2 or TRBV6-3 to TRBJ2-5; D could derive from TRBD1 or TRBD2 (6 bases each). Germline V gene data show CDR1 as MNHEY and CDR2 as SVGEGT. The CDR3 spans 18 residues.

This clonotype was seen more than once but under ten times. V is TRBV19 and J is TRBJ2-7; 10 bases map to TRBD2. Germline trimming cut 3 bases from V and 5 bases from J; bases unmatched to any gene: 7. This CDR3 has 15 amino acids. Per the germline V gene, CDR1 is LNHDA and CDR2 is SQIVND (reference sequence). CDR3 amino acids: CASSILTSGIDEQYF. CDR3 nucleotide sequence: TGTGCCAGTAGTATCTTAACTAGCGGGATTGACGAGCAGTACTTC.

The CDR3: CASSLRIEGPTNPKETQYF. The CDR3 DNA follows: TGTGCCAGCAGCTTACGTATCGAGGGCCCAACAAACCCCAAAGAGACCCAGTACTTC. The chain uses TRBV7-6 and TRBJ2-5, with D perhaps matching TRBD2 (5 bases). Germline CDR1 is SGHVS and CDR2 is FNYEAQ. The CDR3 is made up of 19 amino acids. The V end lost 2 bases, the J end lost 3 bases, and 25 bases lay between the germline ends.

The chain has TRBV3-1 and TRBJ2-2; D remains unclear. The germline V and J ends were trimmed by 3 bases and 4 bases, with 12 bases remaining between them. Germline assignment: CDR1 LGHDT and CDR2 YNNKEL (reference sequence). The CDR3 loop spans 15 amino acids. The CDR3 is CASSHHLSGTGELFF. Written as DNA, the CDR3 is TGTGCCAGCAGCCACCACCTCTCGGGCACCGGGGAGCTGTTTTTT.

As for this clonotype: The junction departs from the called germline gene at one end, perhaps through a read error. This chain uses TRBV9 with TRBJ2-1; 7 bases fit TRBD1. CDR3 size: 15 residues. Germline assignment: CDR1 SGDLS and CDR2 YYNGEE. The CDR3 protein is CAGSVGGGSYNEQFF. For the CDR3, the DNA is TGTGCCGGCAGCGTAGGGGGCGGCTCCTACAATGAGCAGTTCTTC.

This chain connects TRBV11-2 to TRBJ1-1; no definite D call. V was clipped by 1 base and J by 4 bases, with 7 bases between them. CDR1 is SGHAT and CDR2 is FQNNGV in the germline V gene. The CDR3 is made up of 13 amino acids. The CDR3 coding sequence is TGTGCCAGCAGCTTAGTCGTGGGCACTGAAGCTTTCTTT. Translating gives CASSLVVGTEAFF.

The chain uses TRBV13 and TRBJ2-3; TRBD2 agrees at 7 bases. The germline V gene has CDR1 PRHDT and CDR2 FYEKMQ (reference sequence). V trimming: 1 base; J trimming: 2 bases; junction bases outside the gene matches: 12. The CDR3 length is 18 residues. CDR3 sequence reads: CASSLAWAPAGYTDTQYF. CDR3 sequence (DNA): TGTGCCAGCAGCTTAGCATGGGCCCCAGCGGGGTACACAGATACGCAGTATTTT.